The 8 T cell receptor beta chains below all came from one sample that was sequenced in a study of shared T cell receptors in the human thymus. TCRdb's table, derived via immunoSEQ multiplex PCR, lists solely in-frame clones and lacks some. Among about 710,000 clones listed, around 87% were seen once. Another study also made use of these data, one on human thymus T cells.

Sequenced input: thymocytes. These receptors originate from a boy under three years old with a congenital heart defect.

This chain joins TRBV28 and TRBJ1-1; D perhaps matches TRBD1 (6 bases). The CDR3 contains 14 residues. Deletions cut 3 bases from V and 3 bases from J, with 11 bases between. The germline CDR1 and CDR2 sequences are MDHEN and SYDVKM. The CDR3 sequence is CASSLQGPDTEAFF. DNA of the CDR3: TGTGCCAGCAGTTTGCAGGGGCCTGACACTGAAGCTTTCTTT.

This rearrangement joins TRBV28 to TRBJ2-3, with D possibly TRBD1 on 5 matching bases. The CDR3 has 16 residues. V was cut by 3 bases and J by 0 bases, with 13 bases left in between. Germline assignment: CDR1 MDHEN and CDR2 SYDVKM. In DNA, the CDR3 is TGTGCCAGCAGTTTCCAGGGTACCTCTAGCACAGATACGCAGTATTTT. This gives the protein CASSFQGTSSTDTQYF.

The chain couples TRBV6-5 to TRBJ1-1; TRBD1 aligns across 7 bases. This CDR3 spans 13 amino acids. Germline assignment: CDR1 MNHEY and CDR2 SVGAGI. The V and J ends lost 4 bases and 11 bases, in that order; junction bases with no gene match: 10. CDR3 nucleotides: TGTGCCAGCAGTTCCGGGACAGCCATACAGGCTTTCTTT. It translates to CASSSGTAIQAFF.

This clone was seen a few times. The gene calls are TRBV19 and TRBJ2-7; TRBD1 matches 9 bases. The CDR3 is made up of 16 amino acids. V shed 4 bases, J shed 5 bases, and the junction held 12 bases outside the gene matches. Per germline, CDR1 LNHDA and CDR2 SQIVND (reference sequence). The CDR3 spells CASSSQQGARIHEQYF. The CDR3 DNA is TGTGCCAGTAGTAGCCAACAGGGGGCGCGTATCCACGAGCAGTACTTC.

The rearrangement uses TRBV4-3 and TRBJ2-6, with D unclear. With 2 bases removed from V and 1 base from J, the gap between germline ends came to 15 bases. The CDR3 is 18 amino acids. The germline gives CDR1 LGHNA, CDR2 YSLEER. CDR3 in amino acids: CASSQIEALGSGANVLTF. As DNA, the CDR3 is TGCGCCAGCAGCCAAATCGAGGCGCTTGGGTCTGGGGCCAACGTCCTGACTTTC.

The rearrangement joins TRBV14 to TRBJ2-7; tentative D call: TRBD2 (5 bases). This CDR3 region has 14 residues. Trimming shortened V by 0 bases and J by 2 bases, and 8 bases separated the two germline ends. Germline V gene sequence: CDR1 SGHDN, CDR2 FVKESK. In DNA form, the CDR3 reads TGTGCCAGCAGCCAAGAAGCGGAAGCCTACGAGCAGTACTTC. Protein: CASSQEAEAYEQYF.

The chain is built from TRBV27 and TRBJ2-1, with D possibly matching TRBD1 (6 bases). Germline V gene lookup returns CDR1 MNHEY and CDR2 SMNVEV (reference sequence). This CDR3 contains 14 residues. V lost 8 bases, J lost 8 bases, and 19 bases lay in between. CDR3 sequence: CASLTPDSPDEQFF. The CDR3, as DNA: TGTGCCAGCCTTACCCCGGACAGTCCTGATGAGCAGTTCTTC.

This chain's CDR3 is CASSSREQANTGELFF. CDR3 nucleotide sequence: TGCGCCAGCAGCTCACGGGAGCAGGCGAACACCGGGGAGCTGTTTTTT. The chain carries TRBV4-3 and TRBJ2-2, with a tentative D call TRBD2 (6 bases). The CDR3 totals 16 residues. The ends were cut back, 5 bases at V and 0 bases at J, with 13 bases in the middle. The germline CDR1 and CDR2 sequences are LGHNA and YSLEER.